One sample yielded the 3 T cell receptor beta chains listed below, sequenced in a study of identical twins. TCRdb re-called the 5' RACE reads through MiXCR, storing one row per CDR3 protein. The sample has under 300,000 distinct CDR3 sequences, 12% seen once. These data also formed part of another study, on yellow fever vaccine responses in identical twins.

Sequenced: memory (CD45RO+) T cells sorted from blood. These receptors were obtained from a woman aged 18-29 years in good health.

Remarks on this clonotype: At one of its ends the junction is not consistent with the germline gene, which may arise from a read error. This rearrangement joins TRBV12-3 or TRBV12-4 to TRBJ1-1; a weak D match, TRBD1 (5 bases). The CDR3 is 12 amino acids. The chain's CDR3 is CASSRWGTEVFF. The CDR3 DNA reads TGTGCCAGCAGCCGATGGGGCACTGAAGTTTTCTTT.

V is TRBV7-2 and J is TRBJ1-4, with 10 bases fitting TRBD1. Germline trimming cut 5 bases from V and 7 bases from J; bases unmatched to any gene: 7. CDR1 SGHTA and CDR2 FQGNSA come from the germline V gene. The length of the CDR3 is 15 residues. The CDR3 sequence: CASSPPGTGVEKLFF. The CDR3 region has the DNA TGTGCCAGCAGCCCCCCCGGGACAGGGGTTGAAAAACTGTTTTTT.

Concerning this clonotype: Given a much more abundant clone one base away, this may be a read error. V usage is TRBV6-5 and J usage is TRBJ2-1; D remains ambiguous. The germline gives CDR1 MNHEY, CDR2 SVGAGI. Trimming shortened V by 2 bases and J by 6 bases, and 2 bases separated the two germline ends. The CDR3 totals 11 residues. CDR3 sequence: CASSYINEQFF. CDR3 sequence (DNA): TGTGCCAGCAGTTACATCAATGAGCAGTTCTTC.